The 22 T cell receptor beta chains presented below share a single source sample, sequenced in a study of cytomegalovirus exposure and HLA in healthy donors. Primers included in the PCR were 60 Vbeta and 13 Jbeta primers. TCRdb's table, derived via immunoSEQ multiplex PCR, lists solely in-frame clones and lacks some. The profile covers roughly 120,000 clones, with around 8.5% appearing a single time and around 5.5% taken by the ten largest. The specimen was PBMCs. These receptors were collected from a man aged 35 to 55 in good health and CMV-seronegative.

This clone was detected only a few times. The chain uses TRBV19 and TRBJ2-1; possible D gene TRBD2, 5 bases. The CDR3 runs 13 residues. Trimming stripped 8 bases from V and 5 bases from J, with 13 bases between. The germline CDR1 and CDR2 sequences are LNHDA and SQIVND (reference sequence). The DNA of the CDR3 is TGTGCCAGTGGACTTTCGGGTAACAATGAGCAGTTCTTC. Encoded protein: CASGLSGNNEQFF.

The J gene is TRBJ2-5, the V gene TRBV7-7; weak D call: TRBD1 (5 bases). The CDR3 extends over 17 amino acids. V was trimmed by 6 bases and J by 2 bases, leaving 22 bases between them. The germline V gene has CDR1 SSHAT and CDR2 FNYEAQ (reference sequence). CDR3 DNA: TGTGCCAGCAGTCCGGGTGGGGCTTGGCCCCGACAAGAGACCCAGTACTTC. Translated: CASSPGGAWPRQETQYF.

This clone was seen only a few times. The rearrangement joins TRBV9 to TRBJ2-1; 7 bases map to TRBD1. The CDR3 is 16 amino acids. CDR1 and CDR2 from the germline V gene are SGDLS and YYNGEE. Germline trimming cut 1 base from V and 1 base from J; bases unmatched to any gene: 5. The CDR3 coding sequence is TGTGCCAGCAGCGTAACAGGGGACCAATCCTACAATGAGCAGTTCTTC. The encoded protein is CASSVTGDQSYNEQFF.

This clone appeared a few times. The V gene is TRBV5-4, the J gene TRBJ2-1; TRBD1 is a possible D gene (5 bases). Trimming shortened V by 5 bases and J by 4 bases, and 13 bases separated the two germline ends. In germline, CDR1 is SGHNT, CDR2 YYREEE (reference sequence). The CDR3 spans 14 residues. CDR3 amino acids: CASSWGGSYNEQFF. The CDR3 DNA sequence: TGTGCCAGCAGTTGGGGCGGTAGTTACAATGAGCAGTTCTTC.

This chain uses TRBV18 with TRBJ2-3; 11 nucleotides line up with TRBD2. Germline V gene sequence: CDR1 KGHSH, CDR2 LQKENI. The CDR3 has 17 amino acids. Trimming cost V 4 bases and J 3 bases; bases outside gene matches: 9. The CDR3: CASSLGLAGWGTDTQYF. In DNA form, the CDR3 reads TGTGCCAGCTCACTCGGACTAGCGGGCTGGGGGACAGATACGCAGTATTTT.

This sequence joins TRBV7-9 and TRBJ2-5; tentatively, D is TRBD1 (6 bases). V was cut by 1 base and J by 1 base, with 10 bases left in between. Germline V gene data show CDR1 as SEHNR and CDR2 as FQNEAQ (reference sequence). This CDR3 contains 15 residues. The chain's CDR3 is CASSLGDIFQETQYF. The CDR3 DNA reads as TGTGCCAGCAGCTTAGGGGACATTTTCCAAGAGACCCAGTACTTC.

The CDR3 here is CASSVGDYSNQPQHF. The CDR3 nucleotides read TGTGCCAGCAGCGTAGGAGATTATAGCAATCAGCCCCAGCATTTT. This sequence joins TRBV9 and TRBJ1-5; D is undetermined. This CDR3 region has 15 residues. Germline CDR1 reads SGDLS; CDR2 reads YYNGEE. V gave up 0 bases and J gave up 0 bases, with 7 bases separating them.

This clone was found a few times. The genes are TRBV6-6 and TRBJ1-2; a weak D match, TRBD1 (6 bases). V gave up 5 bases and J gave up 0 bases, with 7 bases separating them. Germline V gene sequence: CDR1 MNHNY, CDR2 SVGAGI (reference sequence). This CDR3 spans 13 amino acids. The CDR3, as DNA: TGTGCCAGCAGTGAGGGGGCTAACTATGGCTACACCTTC. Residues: CASSEGANYGYTF.

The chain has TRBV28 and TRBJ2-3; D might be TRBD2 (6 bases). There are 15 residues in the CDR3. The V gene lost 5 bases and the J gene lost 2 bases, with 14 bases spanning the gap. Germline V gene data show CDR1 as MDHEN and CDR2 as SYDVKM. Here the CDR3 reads CASSGGTTVTDTQYF. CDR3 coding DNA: TGTGCCAGCAGTGGGGGGACGACCGTCACAGATACGCAGTATTTT.

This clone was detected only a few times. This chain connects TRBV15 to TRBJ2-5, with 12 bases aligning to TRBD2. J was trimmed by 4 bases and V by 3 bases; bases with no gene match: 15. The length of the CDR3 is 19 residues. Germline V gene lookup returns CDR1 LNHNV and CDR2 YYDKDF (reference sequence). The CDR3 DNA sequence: TGTGCCACCAGCAGGAGGGCTCATCGGCTAGCGGGGGGGAGAGAGACCCAGTACTTC. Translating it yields CATSRRAHRLAGGRETQYF.

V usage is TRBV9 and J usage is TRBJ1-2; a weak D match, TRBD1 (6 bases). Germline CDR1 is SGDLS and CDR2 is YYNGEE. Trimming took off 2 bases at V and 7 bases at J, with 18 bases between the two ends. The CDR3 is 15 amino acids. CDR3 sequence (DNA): TGTGCCAGCAGCGTGTACAGGGAAAGGGGTTCTGGCTACACCTTC. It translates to CASSVYRERGSGYTF.

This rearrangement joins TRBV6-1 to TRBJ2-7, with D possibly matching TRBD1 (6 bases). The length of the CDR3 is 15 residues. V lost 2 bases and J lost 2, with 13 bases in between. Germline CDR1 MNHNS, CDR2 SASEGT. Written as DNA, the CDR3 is TGTGCCAGCAGTGAAATAACAGGGTTACCCTACGAGCAGTACTTC. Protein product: CASSEITGLPYEQYF.

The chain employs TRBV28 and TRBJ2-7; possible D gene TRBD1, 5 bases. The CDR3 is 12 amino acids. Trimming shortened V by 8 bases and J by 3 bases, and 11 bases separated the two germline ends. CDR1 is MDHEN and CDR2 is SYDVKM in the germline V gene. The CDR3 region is CASLSGNYEQYF. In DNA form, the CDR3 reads TGTGCCAGCCTCTCAGGGAACTACGAGCAGTACTTC.

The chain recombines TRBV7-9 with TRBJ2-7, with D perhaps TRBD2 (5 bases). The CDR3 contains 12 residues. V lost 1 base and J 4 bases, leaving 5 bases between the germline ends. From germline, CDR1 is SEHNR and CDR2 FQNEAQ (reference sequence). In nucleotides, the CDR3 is TGTGCCAGCAGCTTAGGGACTTACGAGCAGTACTTC. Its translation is CASSLGTYEQYF.

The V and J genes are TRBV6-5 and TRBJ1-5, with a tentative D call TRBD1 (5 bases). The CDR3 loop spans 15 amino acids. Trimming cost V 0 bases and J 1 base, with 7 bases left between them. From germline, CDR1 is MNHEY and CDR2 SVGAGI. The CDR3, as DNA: TGTGCCAGCAGTTACTCAGGGGTGAGCAATCAGCCCCAGCATTTT. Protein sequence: CASSYSGVSNQPQHF.

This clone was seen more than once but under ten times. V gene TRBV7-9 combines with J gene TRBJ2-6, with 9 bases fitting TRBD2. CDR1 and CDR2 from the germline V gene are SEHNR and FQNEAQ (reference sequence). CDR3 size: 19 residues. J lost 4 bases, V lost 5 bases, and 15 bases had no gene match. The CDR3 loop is CASSTPIAGAPLGANVLTF. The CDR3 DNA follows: TGTGCCAGCAGCACCCCTATAGCGGGGGCCCCGCTGGGGGCCAACGTCCTGACTTTC.

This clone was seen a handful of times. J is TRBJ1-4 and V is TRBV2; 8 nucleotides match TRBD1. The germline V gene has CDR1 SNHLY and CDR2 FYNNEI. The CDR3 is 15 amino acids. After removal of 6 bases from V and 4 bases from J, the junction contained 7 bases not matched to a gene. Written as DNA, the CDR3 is TGTGCCAGCAGCATACAGGGGGTTTTTAATGAAAAACTGTTTTTT. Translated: CASSIQGVFNEKLFF.

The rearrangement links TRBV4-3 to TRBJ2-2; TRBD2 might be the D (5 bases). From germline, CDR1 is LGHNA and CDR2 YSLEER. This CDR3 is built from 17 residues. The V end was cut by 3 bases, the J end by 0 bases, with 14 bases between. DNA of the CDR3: TGCGCCAGCAGCCAGGAGAGGGCAGTCGCGAACACCGGGGAGCTGTTTTTT. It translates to CASSQERAVANTGELFF.

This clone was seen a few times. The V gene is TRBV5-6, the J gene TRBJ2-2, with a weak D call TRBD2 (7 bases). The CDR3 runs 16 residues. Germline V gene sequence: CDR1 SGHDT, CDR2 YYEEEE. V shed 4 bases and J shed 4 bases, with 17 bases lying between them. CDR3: CASSLPRGARTGELFF. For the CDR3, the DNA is TGTGCCAGCAGCCTCCCCCGGGGGGCCCGCACCGGGGAGCTGTTTTTT.

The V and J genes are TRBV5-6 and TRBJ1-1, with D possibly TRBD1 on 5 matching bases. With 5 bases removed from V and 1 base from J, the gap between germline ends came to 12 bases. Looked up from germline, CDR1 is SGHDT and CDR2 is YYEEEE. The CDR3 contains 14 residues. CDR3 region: CASRPDTSNTEAFF. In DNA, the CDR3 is TGTGCCAGCAGGCCGGACACGTCGAACACTGAAGCTTTCTTT.

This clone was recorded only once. The CDR3 coding sequence is TGTGCCAGCACCCGATCTTCGACATCCCAGGACACTGAAGCTTTCTTT. Translating gives CASTRSSTSQDTEAFF. This chain uses TRBV5-4 with TRBJ1-1; D is undetermined. Trimming left V 6 bases short and J 3 bases short, with 21 bases between. Germline CDR1 SGHNT, CDR2 YYREEE (reference sequence). The CDR3 has 16 residues. Drawing the rest from reference TRBV5-4 and TRBJ1-1, the complete variable domain is ETGVTQSPTHLIKTRGQQVTLRCSSQSGHNTVSWYQQALGQGPQFIFQYYREEENGRGNFPPRFSGLQFPNYSSELNVNALELDDSALYLCASTRSSTSQDTEAFFGQGTRLTVV.

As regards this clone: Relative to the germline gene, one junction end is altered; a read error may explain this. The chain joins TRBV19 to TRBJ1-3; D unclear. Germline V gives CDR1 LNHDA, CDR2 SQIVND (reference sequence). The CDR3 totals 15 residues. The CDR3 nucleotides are TGTGCCAGTAGTACACTTGGACTTGAGGGAAACAACATATATTTT. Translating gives CASSTLGLEGNNIYF.